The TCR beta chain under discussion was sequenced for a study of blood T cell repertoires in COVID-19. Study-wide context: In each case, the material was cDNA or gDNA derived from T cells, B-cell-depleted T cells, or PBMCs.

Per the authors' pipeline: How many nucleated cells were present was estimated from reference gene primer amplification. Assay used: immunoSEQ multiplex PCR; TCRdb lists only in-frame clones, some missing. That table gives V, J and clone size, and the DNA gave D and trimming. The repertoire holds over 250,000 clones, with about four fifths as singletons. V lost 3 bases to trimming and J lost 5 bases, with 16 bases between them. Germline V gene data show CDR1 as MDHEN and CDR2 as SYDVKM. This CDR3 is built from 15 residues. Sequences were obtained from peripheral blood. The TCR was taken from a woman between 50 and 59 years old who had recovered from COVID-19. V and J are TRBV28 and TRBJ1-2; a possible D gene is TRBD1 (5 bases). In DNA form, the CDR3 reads TGTGCCAGCAGTTTGTCCCCTCGGGGGGGGTATGGCTACACCTTC. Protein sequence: CASSLSPRGGYGYTF.